This T cell receptor beta chain was sequenced during a study of immune evolution from preneoplasia to lung adenocarcinoma. Study conclusions and caveats: Later-stage lesions appeared to have more T cells, more diversity, less clonality. Top clone share appeared to fall from AAH through AIS, MIA, adenocarcinoma.

Turning to this clone: Its target is not known.

With 2 bases removed from V and 0 bases from J, the gap between germline ends came to 8 bases. Germline CDR1 reads SQVTM; CDR2 reads ANQGSEA. This CDR3 has 13 residues. Clones were read by immunoSEQ multiplex PCR, and TCRdb kept only the in-frame ones, dropping some. The table records several thousand clones, 76% of them present only once. Resections took place in Japan or China from the mid-2010s to the late 2010s. H&E slides confirmed each diagnosis, reviewed by two pathologists independently. The sample consisted of FFPE adjacent normal lung tissue. The gene calls are TRBV29-1 and TRBJ2-7; no firm D call. The origin of this receptor is a person between 55 and 80 years old with lung adenocarcinoma. CDR3 sequence reads: CSVELRNSYEQYF. The CDR3 nucleotides are TGCAGCGTTGAACTACGGAACTCCTACGAGCAGTACTTC.